This T cell receptor beta chain was profiled in a study of CD8+ T cells in alopecia areata. RNA, once extracted, was reverse transcribed into cDNA for use as the sequencing template. TCRdb's table, derived via immunoSEQ multiplex PCR, lists solely in-frame clones and lacks some. The sample gives about 120,000 clones, around 53% of which show up once; approximately 0.46% is in the top ten. Treatment of the sample: oral pan-JAK inhibitor, 5-10 mg twice daily. The germline V gene has CDR1 SGHRS and CDR2 YFSETQ. V was cut by 0 bases and J by 5 bases, with 15 bases left in between. There are 15 residues in the CDR3.

This receptor was obtained from a human donor with alopecia areata. The sample consisted of CD4+ T cells sorted from blood, taken at week 4, from a patient treated with tofacitinib. This chain links TRBV5-1 with TRBJ2-7; D might be TRBD2 (5 bases). DNA for the CDR3: TGCGCCAGCAGCTTGGTTCCGGGGATGCCCGACGAGCAGTACTTC. Its protein product is CASSLVPGMPDEQYF.